This T cell receptor beta chain was sequenced for a study of T cells in Graves' hyperthyroidism and ophthalmopathy (dated by TCRdb to about 2019). With regard to the full study: Peripheral blood samples were taken at initial diagnosis, before any treatment was given. To identify distinguishing TCR V-J signatures, a discovery cohort of some 99 patients was used, comprising approximately 40 with Graves' ophthalmopathy and approximately 58 with stable Graves' hyperthyroidism. Prospective prediction of ophthalmopathy was tested in an independent validation cohort consisting of roughly 20 hyperthyroidism patients and approximately 16 patients who later progressed to ophthalmopathy. The roughly 91 discovery patients were randomly divided into training and test sets at a 7:3 ratio. According to the paper, TCR Vbeta CDR3 sequencing was carried out on some 140 peripheral blood samples, which came from about 45 ophthalmopathy, 75 or so hyperthyroidism and some 17 progressor patients. Once sampling was done, hyperthyroidism patients were given methimazole at a starting dose of 30 mg daily, whereas ophthalmopathy patients were given high-dose intravenous methylprednisolone. In addition, the study compared T-cell repertoires in thyroid tissue and in blood from six Graves' hyperthyroidism patients. The study at large found these results: In validation, the model predicted progression to ophthalmopathy with roughly 70% sensitivity and roughly 75% specificity, a median of approximately 6.7 months before onset. Most expanded thyroid clonotypes (frequency above 0.001) were also detected in blood, a finding suggesting that blood repertoires may reflect thyroid immune responses. A 13 V-J signature model separated ophthalmopathy from stable hyperthyroidism, with approximately 86% sensitivity and roughly 82% specificity in cross-validation and 80%/75% in testing. No statistical method was used to fix the sample size in advance, and group allocation was not hidden from the investigators.

In the ophthalmopathy patients, disease was moderately to severely active, with a Clinical Activity Score of 3 or more, a NOSPECS grade of 4 or more, and a duration of less than 3 months. The study excluded patients with uncontrolled infections, other autoimmune diseases, pregnancy or lactation. Diagnoses relied on clinical symptoms, serum thyroxine and TRAb, thyroid ultrasound and orbital computed tomography. PBMCs were separated from under 11 ml of fresh peripheral blood using Ficoll-Paque density gradient centrifugation. Trizol reagent was used to extract total RNA, and RNA quality was then checked on an Agilent 2100 Bioanalyzer. The TCR beta CDR3 regions were amplified from the RNA transcripts. The first round of RT-PCR for the TCR CDR3 was performed with the HTBI primer set and the Qiagen OneStep RT-PCR kit. Libraries were constructed in a second round of multiplex PCR, after which size selection and purification were performed. Libraries were sequenced paired-end with 100 bp reads on an Illumina HiSeq2000. As for the authors' bioinformatics: Raw data were processed with SOAPnuke, discarding reads with adapters, uncalled bases, mean Phred below 15, or no exact constant-primer or identifier match. COPE v1.2.5 was used to merge high-quality paired reads, and clonotypes were defined as unique nucleotide sequences. MiTCR v1.1 was used to align clonotypes to the IMGT TRBV, TRBD and TRBJ reference segments. Analysis was restricted to V-J combinations with a frequency above 0.0001, which covered 99% to 99.2% of repertoires. A TCS score was defined as the ratio of F50 (clonal expansion) to E x V (chaos), with BLOSUM62-based TCRdist applied between CDR3 peptides within each V-J. Welch's t-statistics and random forest reduced roughly 500 V-J features to 10 to 15, which were used in a naive Bayes classifier (R e1071). The raw public reads went through TCRdb reprocessing: fastp at Q25, MiXCR clone calling, in-frame beta chains kept. Entries that share a CDR3 protein sequence are merged under the most common genes and DNA. TCRdb's processing, not the authors' own work, is the source of the V and J calls. This sample is represented by about 400,000 distinct CDR3 sequences; 11% to 15% of them were singletons. The ten most abundant clones make up 28% of the sample.

This clonotype was seen ten or more times. Its antigen remains undetermined. Base qualities were left out, and no much larger clone turns up one base away. V is trimmed back by 4 bases and J by 7 bases, and the junction contains 10 bases that no gene match accounts for. CDR1 KGHSH and CDR2 LQKENI were looked up in the germline V gene. From the cysteine up to the phenylalanine, the CDR3 has a length of 14 residues. The sequence is cut down to CDR3 DNA, 42 bases in frame from base 1. The receptor chain draws on TRBV18 and TRBJ2-7; 7 bases in between match TRBD1. The sample was blood. This clonotype was obtained from a man aged 45-65 years with Graves' ophthalmopathy. The DNA reads as follows: TGTGCCAGCTCACAAACGCAGGGGGAAGGTGAGCAGTACTTC. This gives the protein CASSQTQGEGEQYF.